This T cell receptor beta chain was identified during a study of blood T cell repertoires in COVID-19 (dated by TCRdb to 2019 to 2021). Turning to the overall study: Samples from collaborators originated in the United States, Italy and Spain and spanned both the acute and convalescent phases of COVID-19. The repertoires were released in a freely available public database meant as a resource for research on the immune response to SARS-CoV-2. Where HLA class I and class II types were available, the types were taken from metadata supplied by the sample provider, not from assay-based typing. The prospective study material was composed of cDNA or gDNA derived from T cells, B-cell-depleted T cells, or PBMCs. The dataset comprised deeply sampled blood TCRbeta repertoires from subjects exposed to, actively infected with, or recovered from COVID-19. The sample metadata nearly always contained a de-identified subject ID, COVID-19 status, age in years and sex. Samples came from the ongoing ImmuneRACE study (first 160 participants) plus 1,254 subjects from 6 global collaborators.

TCRbeta CDR3 regions were amplified from genomic DNA using the immunoSEQ Assay, a bias-controlled multiplex PCR. The paper's processing steps were these. Nucleated cell counts per sample were estimated from amplification of reference gene primers within the assay. Sequence reads were collapsed and filtered to measure the absolute abundance of every unique TCRbeta CDR3 rearrangement. For each sample, productive Simpson clonality was calculated as the square root of Simpson's diversity index across productive rearrangements. Here the immuneACCESS table is served through TCRdb, limited to in-frame sequences with V and J called. Missing clones are a known gap in these copies; in checked studies unresolved V genes cover under half, and the rest lacks a known reason. D and trimming were read from the DNA, whereas the V and J calls and clone size are those reported in that table. The sample contains under 500,000 clones, roughly 89% of them found a single time. The leading ten clones occupy 4.3% of the sample.

The study at large found these results: Clinical and demographic metadata were provided uncurated, with the amount varying by source and participant.

As concerns this clone: Its cognate antigen has yet to be identified. The sample holds no much larger clone one base away, and base qualities are not on file.

Whole blood was collected in K2EDTA tubes by collaborating institutions according to the institutions' own protocols. For TCRbeta analysis, collaborators shipped samples in one of three forms: frozen whole blood, isolated PBMCs, or DNA extracted from either of those sample types. Trimming removed 5 bases from V and 5 bases from J; the gene matches leave 6 bases unexplained. For CDR1 and CDR2, the germline V gene (reference sequence) lists LNHNV and YYDKDF. The CDR3 contains 14 residues, cysteine and phenylalanine counted. Left in the record is the CDR3 DNA by itself, 42 bases read in frame from the first base.

The sequenced material came from peripheral blood. This clonotype originated in a woman under 40 with acute or convalescent COVID-19. The rearrangement joined TRBV15 to TRBJ2-5, with 9 bases aligning to TRBD1. The DNA sequence reads TGTGCCACCAGCTTGAACAGGGGGCGTGAGACCCAGTACTTC. Its product reads: CATSLNRGRETQYF. The full variable domain, completed from the reference TRBV15 and TRBJ2-5 proteins outside the CDR3, reads DAMVIQNPRYQVTQFGKPVTLSCSQTLNHNVMYWYQQKSSQAPKLLFHYYDKDFNNEADTPDNFQSRRPNTSFCFLDIRSPGLGDTAMYLCATSLNRGRETQYFGPGTRLLVL.